This T cell receptor (beta chain) was obtained from a study of metastatic and nonmetastatic thyroid tumors. Study-level information: Samples came from malignant and benign thyroid patients, and repertoires were compared across blood and tumor or nodule tissue.

In the original processing: Building a distant-metastasis classifier for papillary thyroid cancer drew on CDR3 differences across clinicopathological groups. TCRdb re-called clones via MiXCR from the PCR reads. Clone size and V and J calls follow TCRdb, not the original study. This sample has 30,000 to 35,000 clones, with roughly a fifth found just once. This clone was seen a handful of times. Its matching antigen is unknown. Study results and limitations: The study reportedly found significantly higher TCR beta diversity in malignant thyroid tumors than benign nodules, in blood and tumor.

Thyroid surgery was preceded by no treatment in any patient. Germline lookup yields CDR1 MDHEN and CDR2 SYDVKM. CDR3 length equals 17 residues. V lost 1 base to trimming and J lost 4 bases, with 16 bases between them. V gene TRBV28 combines with J gene TRBJ2-2; the D gene is possibly TRBD1 (6 bases). The source is a female donor with papillary thyroid cancer or a benign thyroid nodule (not recorded which). Some clones in this sample may be carry-over from other donors' samples. Specimen: blood. The CDR3 is CASSLSSGRGSTGELFF. The CDR3 DNA sequence: TGTGCCAGCAGTTTATCTTCGGGCAGGGGTAGCACCGGGGAGCTGTTTTTT. Supplemented by reference TRBV28 and TRBJ2-2, the full variable domain reads DVKVTQSSRYLVKRTGEKVFLECVQDMDHENMFWYRQDPGLGLRLIYFSYDVKMKEKGDIPEGYSVSREKKERFSLILESASTNQTSMYLCASSLSSGRGSTGELFFGEGSRLTVL.